This T cell receptor beta chain was identified in a study of cytomegalovirus exposure and HLA in healthy donors. Background on the study: Of about 400 genotyped donors, about 81% clustered with self-reported Caucasian donors. Study conclusions and caveats: A few chains tied to CMV proved CMV antigen-specific in vitro. Most subjects had HLA-A and HLA-B alleles reportedly predicted accurately by TCR beta sequences.

PCR amplification relied on 60 Vbeta primers (plus 13 Jbeta primers). This table comes from immunoSEQ multiplex PCR, and its TCRdb copy is limited to in-frame clones, with some not included. This repertoire shows 150,000 to 200,000 clones, about 74% found once; its top ten account for 3% to 4%. This CDR3 has 16 residues. The V and J ends lost 6 bases and 4 bases, in that order; junction bases with no gene match: 13. Germline CDR1 reads MNHEY; CDR2 reads SMNVEV (reference sequence). Points on this clone: As yet, its antigen is unknown.

The gene calls are TRBV27 and TRBJ2-7; 9 positions match TRBD2. The receptor was isolated from a male donor in good health and CMV-seronegative. The sequencing sample was made of PBMCs. CDR3 bases: TGTGCCAGCAGATTGGGCGCTAGCGGGGACCAATACGAGCAGTACTTC. Its translation is CASRLGASGDQYEQYF.